This T cell receptor beta chain is drawn from a study of T cell repertoires in cytomegalovirus infection. In TCRdb, the reads were re-called with MiXCR into one record per CDR3 protein. This sample has 830,000 or so distinct CDR3 sequences, with 32% found just once. The CDR3 loop spans 15 amino acids. Trimming removed 5 bases at V and 0 bases at J, with 14 bases between. CDR1 is MNHEY and CDR2 is SMNVEV in the germline V gene (reference sequence). Whole-study results and caveats: The study found HLA-C-restricted CMV-specific TCR beta clonotypes dominating the ex vivo response.

Concerning this clonotype: Its antigen is not identified.

The source was cultured CD8+ T cells from PBMCs, collected from culture after CMV antigen stimulation. The V gene is TRBV27, the J gene TRBJ2-7, with a tentative D call TRBD1 (6 bases). The sequence came from a human donor in good health (CMV status not recorded). Some clones in this sample may be carry-over from other donors' samples. CDR3 residues: CASSIRGVLSYEQYF. In nucleotides, the CDR3 is TGTGCCAGCAGTATCAGGGGTGTCCTCTCCTACGAGCAGTACTTC.